One sample yielded the 28 T cell receptor beta chains listed below, sequenced in a study of blood T cell repertoires in COVID-19. The table came from immunoSEQ multiplex PCR; TCRdb's copy has only in-frame clones and leaves some out. The sample lists over 350,000 clones; 88% were seen once. The specimen was PBMCs or T cells enriched from blood (not recorded which). All receptors come from a young woman who had recovered from COVID-19.

The chain links TRBV7-3 to TRBJ2-1, with 7 bases that match TRBD1. V dropped 3 bases and J dropped 7; count of bases not matched to a gene: 0. CDR1 is SGHTA and CDR2 is FQGTGA in the germline V gene. The CDR3 consists of 12 residues. The CDR3 bases are TGTGCCAGCAGCTTGGACAGGAATGAGCAGTTCTTC. Protein: CASSLDRNEQFF.

The genes are TRBV5-1 and TRBJ1-6; D possibly corresponds to TRBD1 (5 bases). The V end lost 4 bases, the J end lost 5 bases, and 10 bases lay between the germline ends. Germline assignment: CDR1 SGHRS and CDR2 YFSETQ. This CDR3 contains 14 residues. The CDR3 DNA reads TGCGCCAGCAGCCTGACAGTAAATAATTCACCCCTCCACTTT. Amino acid sequence: CASSLTVNNSPLHF.

This chain connects TRBV29-1 to TRBJ2-1; 7 positions match TRBD1. With 4 bases clipped from V and 0 bases from J, the junction kept 3 bases outside the gene matches. The CDR3 is 14 residues long. The V gene's germline CDR1 is SQVTM and CDR2 ANQGSEA. DNA for the CDR3: TGCAGCGTTGTTGGGACAGACTCCTACAATGAGCAGTTCTTC. As protein: CSVVGTDSYNEQFF.

This chain connects TRBV29-1 to TRBJ2-7, with D possibly being TRBD1 (5 bases). The CDR3 has 14 residues. Trimming removed 4 bases from V and 5 bases from J, with 18 bases in between. CDR1 is SQVTM, CDR2 ANQGSEA, per germline. In nucleotides, the CDR3 is TGCAGCGTTGCAAAGGGGTTAATTTTCGACGAGCAGTACTTC. Translated, it gives CSVAKGLIFDEQYF.

The V call is TRBV29-1, the J call TRBJ2-3; tentatively, D is TRBD1 (6 bases). The CDR3 length is 12 residues. Germline V gene sequence: CDR1 SQVTM, CDR2 ANQGSEA. The V gene lost 6 bases and the J gene lost 0 bases, with 7 bases spanning the gap. This CDR3 is CSVDRSTDTQYF. CDR3 DNA: TGCAGCGTGGACAGAAGCACAGATACGCAGTATTTT.

The rearrangement uses TRBV11-1 and TRBJ2-7, with 9 bases aligning to TRBD2. Per the germline V gene, CDR1 is SGHAT and CDR2 is FQDESV (reference sequence). The CDR3 is made up of 13 amino acids. The V gene end was trimmed by 5 bases and the J gene end by 3 bases; junction bases not matched to a gene: 2. This CDR3 is CASSQAGGYEQYF. Written as DNA, the CDR3 is TGTGCCAGCAGCCAAGCGGGGGGCTACGAGCAGTACTTC.

The V and J genes are TRBV18 and TRBJ1-3; D is unresolved. Germline V gene lookup returns CDR1 KGHSH and CDR2 LQKENI. Deletions cut 2 bases from V and 0 bases from J, with 8 bases between. The CDR3 has 15 amino acids. The CDR3 coding sequence is TGTGCCAGCTCACCAAGCCGGGGCTCTGGAAACACCATATATTTT. Amino acid sequence: CASSPSRGSGNTIYF.

The chain is built from TRBV3-1 (or the pseudogene TRBV3-2) and TRBJ2-5; D possibly corresponds to TRBD2 (6 bases). CDR1 is LGHDT and CDR2 is YNNKEL in the germline V gene (reference sequence). CDR3 size: 15 residues. V gave up 6 bases and J gave up 5 bases, with 19 bases separating them. The CDR3 DNA is TGTGCCAGCAGGGCCGGAGGGGCCCTCGGGGAGACCCAGTACTTC. Amino acid sequence: CASRAGGALGETQYF.

This chain links TRBV4-3 with TRBJ1-1, with D uncertain. CDR3 length: 14 amino acids. The V gene lost 3 bases and the J gene lost 5 bases, with 13 bases spanning the gap. Germline V gene sequence: CDR1 LGHNA, CDR2 YSLEER. In DNA, the CDR3 is TGCGCCAGCAGCCACTTGGCGGGGAGAACTGAAGCTTTCTTT. Amino acids: CASSHLAGRTEAFF.

This chain joins TRBV4-1 and TRBJ1-2; a possible D gene is TRBD1 (6 bases). CDR1 and CDR2 (germline): MGHRA, YSYEKL. This CDR3 has 14 amino acids. Trimming removed 4 bases at V and 1 base at J, with 10 bases between. CDR3 sequence: CASSLLQGNYGYTF. CDR3 sequence (DNA): TGCGCCAGCAGCCTCCTACAGGGTAACTATGGCTACACCTTC.

The CDR3 bases are TGCGCCAGCAGCTACAAAGGGGCACAAGAGACCCAGTACTTC. This codes for CASSYKGAQETQYF. The chain carries TRBV5-1 and TRBJ2-5; a possible D gene is TRBD1 (5 bases). The germline V and J ends were trimmed by 3 bases and 2 bases, with 11 bases remaining between them. This CDR3 contains 14 residues. Germline CDR1 reads SGHRS; CDR2 reads YFSETQ.

The gene calls are TRBV18 and TRBJ2-3; 10 nucleotides align to TRBD2. V shed 3 bases, J shed 5 bases, and the junction held 14 bases outside the gene matches. The CDR3 has 18 amino acids. The germline gives CDR1 KGHSH, CDR2 LQKENI. In nucleotides, the CDR3 is TGTGCCAGCTCACCCCGCGGTCCAGCGGGGGGGCCCGAAGATACGCAGTATTTT. Its translation is CASSPRGPAGGPEDTQYF.

This clone has a single count. The chain combines TRBV9 with TRBJ1-6; 9 bases line up with TRBD1. Germline V gene lookup returns CDR1 SGDLS and CDR2 YYNGEE. V was pared by 3 bases and J by 4 bases, with 5 bases of the junction left unmatched. This CDR3 region has 16 residues. CDR3 region: CASSAGDRGYNSPLHF. CDR3 sequence (DNA): TGTGCCAGCAGCGCAGGAGACAGGGGGTATAATTCACCCCTCCACTTT.

This clone was seen just once. The chain recombines TRBV7-2 with TRBJ2-3, with 10 bases matching TRBD2. The V gene's germline CDR1 is SGHTA and CDR2 FQGNSA. The CDR3 contains 18 residues. Trimming removed 1 base from V and 4 bases from J; junction bases left unmatched: 11. In nucleotides, the CDR3 is TGTGCCAGCAGCTTAGTATTGAGAAGCGGGGGGGCCTCAGATACGCAGTATTTT. This translates into CASSLVLRSGGASDTQYF. Supplemented by reference TRBV7-2 and TRBJ2-3, the full variable domain reads GAGVSQSPSNKVTEKGKDVELRCDPISGHTALYWYRQSLGQGLEFLIYFQGNSAPDKSGLPSDRFSAERTGGSVSTLTIQRTQQEDSAVYLCASSLVLRSGGASDTQYFGPGTRLTVL.

The chain joins TRBV28 to TRBJ1-3; TRBD1 might be the D (6 bases). V was cut by 7 bases and J by 0 bases, with 16 bases left in between. The CDR3 spans 16 residues. In germline, CDR1 is MDHEN, CDR2 SYDVKM. The CDR3 loop reads CASTTRGGNSGNTIYF. The CDR3 nucleotides read TGTGCCAGCACCACCCGAGGGGGTAACTCTGGAAACACCATATATTTT.

Only one count was recorded for this clone. This chain joins TRBV30 and TRBJ2-7; 15 positions agree with TRBD2. This CDR3 contains 16 residues. Trimming at V came to 3 bases and at J to 4 bases, leaving 7 bases not matched to a gene. Germline V lookup: CDR1 GTSNPN, CDR2 SVGIG (reference sequence). The DNA of the CDR3 is TGTGCCTGGAGCCCCGGGACTAGCGGGGGGCAATACGAGCAGTACTTC. Its translation: CAWSPGTSGGQYEQYF. The whole variable domain, remainder taken from reference TRBV30 and TRBJ2-7, is SQTIHQWPATLVQPVGSPLSLECTVEGTSNPNLYWYRQAAGRGLQLLFYSVGIGQISSEVPQNLSASRPQDRQFILSSKKLLLSDSGFYLCAWSPGTSGGQYEQYFGPGTRLTVT.

This chain connects TRBV13 to TRBJ2-3; 7 bases are shared with TRBD2. The V gene's germline CDR1 is PRHDT and CDR2 FYEKMQ (reference sequence). Trimming took 5 bases from V and 4 from J; bases not matched to a gene: 3. CDR3 length equals 13 residues. CDR3 protein: CASSIGGSDTQYF. CDR3 nucleotide sequence: TGTGCCAGCAGCATCGGGGGGTCAGATACGCAGTATTTT.

This clone occurred a few times. In DNA, the CDR3 is TGTGCCAGCAGCTCCTGGGCCCATGGGGGCTACACCTTC. This translates into CASSSWAHGGYTF. The chain employs TRBV5-6 and TRBJ1-2; no clear D gene. The CDR3 runs to 13 residues. The germline V and J ends were trimmed by 3 bases and 8 bases, with 14 bases remaining between them. CDR1 is SGHDT, CDR2 YYEEEE, per germline.

This sequence joins TRBV9 and TRBJ2-1; D is uncertain. The V gene's germline CDR1 is SGDLS and CDR2 YYNGEE. Trimming stripped 0 bases from V and 5 bases from J, with 6 bases between. The CDR3 contains 13 residues. CDR3 sequence: CASSVAEDNEQFF. In nucleotides, the CDR3 is TGTGCCAGCAGCGTAGCTGAGGACAATGAGCAGTTCTTC.

J is TRBJ2-7 and V is TRBV6-5; a weak D match, TRBD1 (6 bases). Looked up from germline, CDR1 is MNHEY and CDR2 is SVGAGI. Trimming pared 6 bases from V and 3 bases from J, leaving 18 bases between. The CDR3 consists of 15 residues. The CDR3 DNA is TGTGCCAGCAGCCGGACAGAGAGGACGGGCTACGAGCAGTACTTC. It is translated as CASSRTERTGYEQYF.

The chain has TRBV4-2 and TRBJ2-7; 8 positions agree with TRBD2. The CDR3 extends over 15 amino acids. Germline CDR1 is LGHNA and CDR2 is YNFKEQ. The trim removed 0 bases at V and 2 bases at J, leaving 3 bases unmatched. The CDR3 nucleotides read TGTGCCAGCAGCCAAGAACTAGCGGTTGCCTACGAGCAGTACTTC. Amino acid sequence: CASSQELAVAYEQYF.

This chain connects TRBV18 to TRBJ2-7, with TRBD1 identical over 7 bases. The germline V gene encodes CDR1 KGHSH and CDR2 LQKENI. J was trimmed by 2 bases and V by 9 bases; bases with no gene match: 10. This CDR3 comprises 14 residues. CDR3 protein: CASSNRDSTYEQYF. CDR3 coding DNA: TGTGCCAGTTCAAATAGGGACAGTACCTACGAGCAGTACTTC. Filled out from reference TRBV18 and TRBJ2-7, the complete variable domain reads NAGVMQNPRHLVRRRGQEARLRCSPMKGHSHVYWYRQLPEEGLKFMVYLQKENIIDESGMPKERFSAEFPKEGPSILRIQQVVRGDSAAYFCASSNRDSTYEQYFGPGTRLTVT.

This chain connects TRBV2 to TRBJ2-1, with 8 nucleotides matching TRBD2. V lost 6 bases, J lost 0 bases, and 1 base stayed unmatched. This CDR3 is built from 14 residues. Germline V gene data show CDR1 as SNHLY and CDR2 as FYNNEI. The CDR3 region is CASRGTSSYNEQFF. CDR3 in DNA: TGTGCCAGCAGAGGGACTAGCTCCTACAATGAGCAGTTCTTC.

This chain uses TRBV19 with TRBJ1-6, with D tentatively TRBD1 (6 bases). The germline CDR1 and CDR2 sequences are LNHDA and SQIVND (reference sequence). Trimming removed 5 bases at V and 9 bases at J, with 17 bases between. CDR3 length: 15 amino acids. The CDR3 DNA reads TGTGCCAGTAGTGCCCCCCGGGGGGCCAGTTCACCCCTCCACTTT. Amino acids: CASSAPRGASSPLHF.

The rearrangement joins TRBV10-3 to TRBJ2-7; a weak D match, TRBD2 (6 bases). The V and J ends lost 3 bases and 1 base respectively, with 10 bases between them. The germline V gene encodes CDR1 ENHRY and CDR2 SYGVKD. The CDR3 covers 14 residues. For the CDR3, the DNA is TGTGCCATCAGTGAAGGAGGGACTTCCTACGAGCAGTACTTC. Translated, it gives CAISEGGTSYEQYF.

The rearrangement uses TRBV5-1 and TRBJ2-5; 13 bases map to TRBD2. CDR1 is SGHRS, CDR2 YFSETQ, per germline. CDR3 length: 17 amino acids. V trimming: 7 bases; J trimming: 5 bases; junction bases outside the gene matches: 14. The CDR3 DNA sequence: TGCGCCAGCGGGAGACTAGCGGGGGGCCCGGTTAGGGAGACCCAGTACTTC. Protein product: CASGRLAGGPVRETQYF.

This clone was counted once. V gene TRBV6-5 combines with J gene TRBJ2-1; perhaps TRBD2 as D (6 bases). Germline CDR1 MNHEY, CDR2 SVGAGI. The CDR3 consists of 16 residues. Between the trimmed V and J ends, which lost 2 bases and 2 bases, there was a span of 13 bases. CDR3 loop: CASSYGAGRTYNEQFF. Here the CDR3 DNA reads TGTGCCAGCAGTTACGGTGCGGGGCGCACCTACAATGAGCAGTTCTTC.

This sequence joins TRBV30 and TRBJ1-3; no clear D. From germline, CDR1 is GTSNPN and CDR2 SVGIG (reference sequence). With 0 bases removed from V and 6 bases from J, the gap between germline ends came to 6 bases. There are 12 residues in the CDR3. The CDR3 spells CAWSVVVNTIYF. For the CDR3, the DNA is TGTGCCTGGAGTGTTGTCGTAAACACCATATATTTT.